The 21 T cell receptor beta chains presented below share a single source sample, sequenced in a study of blood T cell repertoires in COVID-19. Libraries were prepared by immunoSEQ multiplex PCR; TCRdb keeps only in-frame clonotypes and omits some of them. The sample yields under 60,000 clones, over 80% seen once. Sequences were obtained from peripheral blood. The receptor source for this set is a man aged 25 to 40 with COVID-19, enrolled during active disease.

This clone turned up a few times. The J gene is TRBJ1-6, the V gene TRBV6-4; D possibly corresponds to TRBD1 (6 bases). Germline V gene sequence: CDR1 MRHNA, CDR2 SNTAGT. Trimming shortened V by 4 bases and J by 5 bases, and 6 bases separated the two germline ends. The CDR3 is 13 residues long. In nucleotides, the CDR3 is TGTGCCAGCAGTGCAGGGGATAATTCACCCCTCCACTTT. Translating it yields CASSAGDNSPLHF.

The chain carries TRBV10-3 and TRBJ1-1; D is uncertain. The germline V and J ends were trimmed by 4 bases and 5 bases, with 14 bases remaining between them. The CDR3 extends over 14 amino acids. Germline V gives CDR1 ENHRY, CDR2 SYGVKD. CDR3 sequence (DNA): TGTGCCATCAGTGTCGAGGTTGGAGAAACTGAAGCTTTCTTT. Residues: CAISVEVGETEAFF.

The genes are TRBV18 and TRBJ1-4; D not certain. V lost 3 bases, J lost 8 bases, and 7 bases lay in between. CDR1 and CDR2 (germline): KGHSH, LQKENI. This CDR3 contains 12 residues. CDR3 nucleotide sequence: TGTGCCAGCTCACCCTCGGGGGAAAAACTGTTTTTT. Residues: CASSPSGEKLFF.

Here the CDR3 DNA reads TGTGCCAGCAGCCCCGGAGCAGGGTTCGACAATCAGCCCCAGCATTTT. Amino acids: CASSPGAGFDNQPQHF. The chain combines TRBV7-8 with TRBJ1-5; tentative D call: TRBD1 (5 bases). Trimming pared 5 bases from V and 3 bases from J, leaving 17 bases between. CDR1 is SGHVS and CDR2 is FQNEAQ in the germline V gene. The CDR3 extends over 16 amino acids.

The chain links TRBV19 to TRBJ1-3; TRBD1 aligns across 7 bases. The CDR3 runs 13 residues. Germline V gene lookup returns CDR1 LNHDA and CDR2 SQIVND (reference sequence). Trimming at V came to 6 bases and at J to 8 bases, leaving 7 bases not matched to a gene. CDR3 protein: CASRVQGRDTIYF. CDR3 bases: TGTGCCAGTAGGGTACAGGGGAGAGACACCATATATTTT.

The chain recombines TRBV4-3 with TRBJ2-3; 14 bases are shared with TRBD2. Germline assignment: CDR1 LGHNA and CDR2 YSLEER. J was trimmed by 6 bases and V by 4 bases; bases with no gene match: 3. The CDR3 consists of 15 residues. In DNA form, the CDR3 reads TGCGCCAGCAGCCCGGGACTAGCGGGAGTGGATACGCAGTATTTT. Translation: CASSPGLAGVDTQYF.

The gene calls are TRBV4-1 and TRBJ1-2; D not resolved. Per the germline V gene, CDR1 is MGHRA and CDR2 is YSYEKL. Trimming shortened V by 0 bases and J by 4 bases, and 12 bases separated the two germline ends. This CDR3 comprises 15 residues. CDR3 residues: CASSQDEGSFYGYTF. The CDR3 bases are TGCGCCAGCAGCCAAGATGAGGGCAGCTTCTATGGCTACACCTTC.

There are a few counts of this clone. This chain connects TRBV28 to TRBJ1-2; 8 bases are a match to TRBD1. The CDR3 loop spans 18 amino acids. Germline CDR1 reads MDHEN; CDR2 reads SYDVKM. V was pared by 5 bases and J by 0 bases, with 14 bases of the junction left unmatched. The chain's CDR3 is CASSRPTGAPSSNYGYTF. CDR3 nucleotide sequence: TGTGCCAGCAGTCGACCGACAGGGGCACCTAGCTCTAACTATGGCTACACCTTC.

The chain uses TRBV18 and TRBJ2-2; D perhaps matches TRBD2 (6 bases). Trimming left V 5 bases short and J 5 bases short, with 15 bases between. The CDR3 has 15 residues. CDR1 and CDR2 from the germline V gene are KGHSH and LQKENI. The CDR3 DNA reads as TGTGCCAGCTCATTTAGCGGAATATTGACCGGGGAGCTGTTTTTT. Translated, it gives CASSFSGILTGELFF.

The rearrangement joins TRBV10-2 to TRBJ1-1, with D hard to call. Trimming removed 4 bases from V and 3 bases from J, with 12 bases in between. The germline CDR1 and CDR2 sequences are WSHSY and SAAADI. The CDR3 is 14 amino acids. The DNA of the CDR3 is TGCGCCAGCAGTGGTAGAAGAGGTTACACTGAAGCTTTCTTT. This translates into CASSGRRGYTEAFF.

This clone was seen a few times. The chain combines TRBV29-1 with TRBJ1-2; TRBD1 might be the D (6 bases). Trimming removed 5 bases from V and 7 bases from J, with 17 bases in between. Germline CDR1 and CDR2: SQVTM and ANQGSEA. The CDR3 extends over 13 amino acids. CDR3 residues: CSVLLQGLAGYTF. In DNA, the CDR3 is TGCAGCGTTCTCCTACAGGGCTTAGCTGGCTACACCTTC.

The V call is TRBV30, the J call TRBJ1-1, with D unresolved. The CDR3 loop spans 13 amino acids. Trimming took 5 bases from V and 1 from J, leaving 11 bases between them. Germline lookup yields CDR1 GTSNPN and CDR2 SVGIG (reference sequence). CDR3 region: CAWVPWANTEAFF. The CDR3 nucleotides read TGTGCCTGGGTGCCTTGGGCGAACACTGAAGCTTTCTTT.

This clone was detected only once. CDR3 residues: CASSRRLGDSREKLFF. The DNA of the CDR3 is TGTGCCAGCAGCCGCCGGTTGGGGGACAGTAGGGAAAAACTGTTTTTT. This chain joins TRBV7-8 and TRBJ1-4; 7 nucleotides match TRBD1. The germline V gene has CDR1 SGHVS and CDR2 FQNEAQ. Trimming at V came to 5 bases and at J to 8 bases, leaving 14 bases not matched to a gene. The CDR3 has 16 residues. Full variable domain (outside the CDR3, taken from reference TRBV7-8 and TRBJ1-4): GAGVSQSPRYKVAKRGQDVALRCDPISGHVSLFWYQQALGQGPEFLTYFQNEAQLDKSGLPSDRFFAERPEGSVSTLKIQRTQQEDSAVYLCASSRRLGDSREKLFFGSGTQLSVL.

V gene TRBV11-3 combines with J gene TRBJ2-3; the D gene is possibly TRBD2 (6 bases). The CDR3 loop spans 13 amino acids. The ends were cut back, 4 bases at V and 2 bases at J, with 7 bases in the middle. Per the germline V gene, CDR1 is SGHNT and CDR2 is YENEEA. The DNA of the CDR3 is TGTGCCAGCAGCTCACTAGCCACAGATACGCAGTATTTT. This encodes CASSSLATDTQYF.

In this sample, this clone turned up once. This chain links TRBV4-3 with TRBJ2-2; the match to TRBD2 covers 11 bases. In germline, CDR1 is LGHNA, CDR2 YSLEER. This CDR3 comprises 16 residues. The ends lost 5 bases at V and 7 bases at J; junction bases unmatched: 9. The CDR3 spells CASSTQLAGAGGELFF. The DNA for the CDR3 is TGCGCCAGCAGCACCCAACTAGCGGGAGCGGGCGGGGAGCTGTTTTTT.

This chain joins TRBV27 and TRBJ1-6; the D gene is possibly TRBD1 (5 bases). CDR1 is MNHEY, CDR2 SMNVEV, per germline (reference sequence). The ends were cut back, 10 bases at V and 7 bases at J, with 17 bases in the middle. The CDR3 loop spans 14 amino acids. The CDR3 region is CATLSLGGNSPLHF. The CDR3 bases are TGTGCCACCTTGTCGCTGGGGGGAAATTCACCCCTCCACTTT.

The chain is built from TRBV25-1 and TRBJ2-1; D call uncertain. V gave up 1 base and J gave up 10 bases, with 8 bases separating them. The CDR3 sequence is 12 residues long. CDR1 and CDR2 (germline): MGHDK, SYGVNS. CDR3 DNA: TGTGCCAGCAGTGAATCAACTCGCGAGCAGTTCTTC. Translation: CASSESTREQFF.

The J gene is TRBJ1-6, the V gene TRBV30; tentatively, D is TRBD1 (5 bases). The CDR3 contains 16 residues. CDR1 is GTSNPN, CDR2 SVGIG, per germline (reference sequence). V lost 5 bases to trimming and J lost 0 bases, with 14 bases between them. The CDR3 sequence: CAWGAQASSYNSPLHF. CDR3 bases: TGTGCCTGGGGGGCACAGGCGAGCTCCTATAATTCACCCCTCCACTTT.

The chain uses TRBV2 and TRBJ2-5; perhaps TRBD1 as D (6 bases). The germline CDR1 and CDR2 sequences are SNHLY and FYNNEI. This CDR3 comprises 16 residues. The V end lost 8 bases, the J end lost 5 bases, and 24 bases lay between the germline ends. In DNA, the CDR3 is TGTGCCAGCGTGGGGGCATTGATGGCGCGGTTGGAGACCCAGTACTTC. Translated, it gives CASVGALMARLETQYF.

The V gene is TRBV19, the J gene TRBJ1-1; the D is unclear. This CDR3 comprises 12 residues. CDR1 and CDR2 from the germline V gene are LNHDA and SQIVND (reference sequence). V lost 7 bases, J lost 7 bases, and 13 bases lay in between. This CDR3 is CASMRESGEAFF. The CDR3 DNA reads as TGTGCCAGTATGAGGGAGTCGGGTGAAGCTTTCTTT.

The CDR3 DNA follows: TGTGCCAGCAGCAGTACAGGTTCTCAAGGCTACACCTTC. It specifies CASSSTGSQGYTF. V is TRBV7-9 and J is TRBJ1-2; the D gene is possibly TRBD1 (5 bases). V lost 5 bases to trimming and J lost 8 bases, with 15 bases between them. The CDR3 has 13 amino acids. Germline V lookup: CDR1 SEHNR, CDR2 FQNEAQ (reference sequence).